This T cell receptor (beta chain) was retrieved from a study of T cells expressing NK-cell markers. Study summary: Source material for TCR beta repertoires consisted of sorted CD3+CD56+NKG2C+, CD3+CD56+NKG2C- and CD3+CD56-NKG2C+ T cells.

Study-wide results and caveats: The share of CD8+ T cells held by dominant NKG2C+ clonotypes was about 1.0-7.5% in about 6 donors.

In regard to this clonotype: Its antigen is unknown.

TCR beta libraries carry UMIs added by 5'RACE template switching. No DNA is given; TCRdb re-called the 5' RACE reads and lists each CDR3 protein once. The sample totals approximately 110,000 distinct CDR3 sequences; its top ten clones hold roughly 20%. This clonotype originated in a woman between 18 and 69 years old in good health. The material sequenced was blood T cells: a sorted CD56 or NKG2C T cell subset, CD4+ or CD8+ T cells, or bulk PBMC T cells (not recorded which).

The CDR3 here is CASSFAATGELFF. The V call is TRBV27, the J call TRBJ2-2. The germline CDR1 and CDR2 sequences are MNHEY and SMNVEV (reference sequence). The CDR3 extends over 13 amino acids.